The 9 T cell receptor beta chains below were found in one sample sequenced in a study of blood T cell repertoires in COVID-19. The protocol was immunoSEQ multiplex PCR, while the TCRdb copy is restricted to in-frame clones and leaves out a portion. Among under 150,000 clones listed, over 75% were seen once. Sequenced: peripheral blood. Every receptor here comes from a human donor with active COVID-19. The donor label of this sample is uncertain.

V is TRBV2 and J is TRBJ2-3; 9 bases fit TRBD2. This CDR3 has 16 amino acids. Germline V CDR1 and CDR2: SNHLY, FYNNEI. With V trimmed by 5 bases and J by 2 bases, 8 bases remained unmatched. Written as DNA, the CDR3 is TGTGCCAGCAGTCACCAGGGCGGGGGGGTCACAGATACGCAGTATTTT. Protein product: CASSHQGGGVTDTQYF.

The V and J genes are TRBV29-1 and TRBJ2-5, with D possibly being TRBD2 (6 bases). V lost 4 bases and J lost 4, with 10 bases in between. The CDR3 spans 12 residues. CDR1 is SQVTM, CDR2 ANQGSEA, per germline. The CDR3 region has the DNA TGCAGCGTTGGACTGGGAGGAGAGACCCAGTACTTC. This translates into CSVGLGGETQYF.

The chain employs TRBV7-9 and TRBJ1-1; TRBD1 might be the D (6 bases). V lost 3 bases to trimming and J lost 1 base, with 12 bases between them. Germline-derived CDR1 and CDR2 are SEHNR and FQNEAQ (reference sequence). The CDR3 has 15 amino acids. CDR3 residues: CASSLTGTRNTEAFF. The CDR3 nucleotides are TGTGCCAGCAGCTTGACCGGGACACGGAACACTGAAGCTTTCTTT.

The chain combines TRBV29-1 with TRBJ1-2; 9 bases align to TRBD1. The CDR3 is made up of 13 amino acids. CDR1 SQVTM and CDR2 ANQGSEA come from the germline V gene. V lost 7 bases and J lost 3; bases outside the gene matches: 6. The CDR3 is CSAGGDRDYGYTF. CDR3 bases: TGCAGCGCCGGGGGGGACAGGGACTATGGCTACACCTTC. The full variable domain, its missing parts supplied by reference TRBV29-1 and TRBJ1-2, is SAVISQKPSRDICQRGTSLTIQCQVDSQVTMMFWYRQQPGQSLTLIATANQGSEATYESGFVIDKFPISRPNLTFSTLTVSNMSPEDSSIYLCSAGGDRDYGYTFGSGTRLTVV.

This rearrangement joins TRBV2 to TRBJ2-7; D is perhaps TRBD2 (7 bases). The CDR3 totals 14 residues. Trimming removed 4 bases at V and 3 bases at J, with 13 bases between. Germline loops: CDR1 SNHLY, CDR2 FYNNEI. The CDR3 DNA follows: TGTGCCAGCAGTGTTTCCGGGGGGCTCTACGAGCAGTACTTC. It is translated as CASSVSGGLYEQYF.

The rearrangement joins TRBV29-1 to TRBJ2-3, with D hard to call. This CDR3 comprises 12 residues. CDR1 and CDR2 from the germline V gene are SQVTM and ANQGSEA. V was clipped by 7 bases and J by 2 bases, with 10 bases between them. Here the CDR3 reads CSGTRDTDTQYF. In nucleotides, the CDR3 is TGCAGCGGTACTCGAGACACAGATACGCAGTATTTT.

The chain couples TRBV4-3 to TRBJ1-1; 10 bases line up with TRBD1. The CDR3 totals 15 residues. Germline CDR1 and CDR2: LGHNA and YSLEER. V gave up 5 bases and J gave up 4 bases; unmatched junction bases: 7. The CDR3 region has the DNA TGCGCCAGCAGCTTATCCGGGACAGGGGTCACTGAAGCTTTCTTT. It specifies CASSLSGTGVTEAFF.

The CDR3: CASRVSHEQFF. The CDR3 DNA sequence: TGTGCCAGCAGAGTTAGCCATGAGCAGTTCTTC. V usage is TRBV6-6 and J usage is TRBJ2-1, with D unresolved. The CDR3 extends over 11 amino acids. V gave up 6 bases and J gave up 8 bases, with 8 bases separating them. CDR1 is MNHNY, CDR2 SVGAGI, per germline (reference sequence).

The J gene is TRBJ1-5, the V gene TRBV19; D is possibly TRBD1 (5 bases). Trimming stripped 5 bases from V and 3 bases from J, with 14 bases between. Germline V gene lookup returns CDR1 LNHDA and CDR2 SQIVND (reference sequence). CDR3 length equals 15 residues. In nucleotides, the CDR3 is TGTGCCAGTAGTTGGTCCGACAGATACAATCAGCCCCAGCATTTT. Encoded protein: CASSWSDRYNQPQHF.